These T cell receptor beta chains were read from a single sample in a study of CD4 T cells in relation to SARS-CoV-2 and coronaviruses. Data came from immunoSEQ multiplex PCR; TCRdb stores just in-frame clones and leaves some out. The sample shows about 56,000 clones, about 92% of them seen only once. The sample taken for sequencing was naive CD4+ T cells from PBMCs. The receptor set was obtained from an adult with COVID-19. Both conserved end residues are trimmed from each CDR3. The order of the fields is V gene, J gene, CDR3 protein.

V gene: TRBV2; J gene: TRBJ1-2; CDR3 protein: ASGGTGFVYGYT
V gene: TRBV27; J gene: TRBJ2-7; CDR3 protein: ASSQTGQINEQY
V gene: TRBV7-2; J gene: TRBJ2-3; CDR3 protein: ASSLARAGGTDTQY
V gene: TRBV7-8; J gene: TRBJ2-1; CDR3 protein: ASSQREGQNEQF
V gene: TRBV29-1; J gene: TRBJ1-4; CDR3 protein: SVARTGDFNEKLF
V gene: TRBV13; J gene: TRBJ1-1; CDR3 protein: ASSLRDRFRMNTEAF
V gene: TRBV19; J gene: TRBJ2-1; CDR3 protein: ASSIVGTTNEQF
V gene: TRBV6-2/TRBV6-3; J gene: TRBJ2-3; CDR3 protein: ASSSRSTGGPDTQY
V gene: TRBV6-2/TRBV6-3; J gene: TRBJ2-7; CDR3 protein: ASSQRTYEQY
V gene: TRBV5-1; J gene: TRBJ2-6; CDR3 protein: ASSWTGSSGANVLT
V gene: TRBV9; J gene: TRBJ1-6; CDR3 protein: ASSVQGVHNSPLH
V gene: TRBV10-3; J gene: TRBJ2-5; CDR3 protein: AIRSGRAGETQY
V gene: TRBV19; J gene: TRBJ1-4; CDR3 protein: ASSISQTNEKLF
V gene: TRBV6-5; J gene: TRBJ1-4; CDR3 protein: ASSFRGSYEKLF
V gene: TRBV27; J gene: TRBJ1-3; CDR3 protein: ASSSTTGGNTIY